This T cell receptor beta chain came from a study of resident and recirculating memory T cells in vitiligo. Stability required unchanged lesions during the previous 6 months. Confetti depigmentation, marking active vitiligo, was absent in these patients. The V gene lost 1 base and the J gene lost 3 bases, with 4 bases spanning the gap. The CDR3 is 12 residues long. Germline-derived CDR1 and CDR2 are SEHNR and FQNEAQ (reference sequence). TCRdb's copy holds only in-frame clones and misses some; the assay was immunoSEQ multiplex PCR. The data hold 55,000 to 75,000 clones, with just over 90% observed a single time.

The chain combines TRBV7-9 with TRBJ2-7, with no clear D. The clonotype was recovered from a male donor with vitiligo. Input material: blood. In nucleotides, the CDR3 is TGTGCCAGCAGCTTAGACATCTACGAGCAGTACTTC. It is translated as CASSLDIYEQYF.